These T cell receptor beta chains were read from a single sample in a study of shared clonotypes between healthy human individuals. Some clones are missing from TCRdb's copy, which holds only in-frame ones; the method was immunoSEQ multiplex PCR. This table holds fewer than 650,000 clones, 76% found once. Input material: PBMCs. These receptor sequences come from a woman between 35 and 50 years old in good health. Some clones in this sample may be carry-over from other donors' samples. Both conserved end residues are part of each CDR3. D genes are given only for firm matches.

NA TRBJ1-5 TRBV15 CATSRDYSSTGWPQHF
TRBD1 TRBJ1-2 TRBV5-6 CASSPVTGGGGYTF
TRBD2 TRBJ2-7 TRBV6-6 CASSSMGLAVEYEQYF
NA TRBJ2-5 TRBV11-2 CASSLDLRGALPETQYF
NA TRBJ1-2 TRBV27 CASSLSRGGRRLYGYTF
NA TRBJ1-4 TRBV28 CASSPRLEKLFF
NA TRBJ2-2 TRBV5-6 CASSLRTTNTGELFF
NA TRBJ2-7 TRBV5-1 CASSDGPIGSYEQYF
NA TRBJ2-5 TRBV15 CATSRGSVGPPQETQYF
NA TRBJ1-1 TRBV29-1 CSVEAGGRTEAFF
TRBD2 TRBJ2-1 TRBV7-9 CASSSSGRAWNEQFF